These 7 T cell receptor beta chains came from one sample sequenced in a study of blood T cells in healthy people across ages. Through a sample-barcoded 5' primer and a J-beta primer mix, a second PCR was run for roughly 6 to 11 cycles. TCRdb re-called the 5' RACE reads with MiXCR, one entry per CDR3 protein. There are more than 750,000 distinct CDR3 sequences in the sample; just under 30% occur only once, and roughly 10% lies in the top ten. These data also formed part of another study, on T cells of mothers and their children.

Sequencing was done on a sample of blood. The receptors shown here come from a woman in her forties in good health.

This clonotype has just a few counts. The chain employs TRBV6-2 or TRBV6-3 and TRBJ1-5; possibly TRBD1 for D (5 bases). Looked up from germline, CDR1 is MNHEY and CDR2 is SVGEGT. This CDR3 spans 12 amino acids. V dropped 11 bases and J dropped 5 bases, with 13 bases sitting between them. The CDR3 protein is CAGRQGYQPQHF. The CDR3 coding sequence is TGTGCCGGCCGCCAGGGATATCAGCCCCAGCATTTT.

At least ten counts were recorded for this clonotype. The chain recombines TRBV6-6 with TRBJ1-2, with D uncertain. The CDR3 totals 12 residues. Germline V gene lookup returns CDR1 MNHNY and CDR2 SVGAGI (reference sequence). The germline V and J ends were trimmed by 8 bases and 4 bases, with 11 bases remaining between them. For the CDR3, the DNA is TGTGCCAGCTCCCCAGCCCTCTATGGCTACACCTTC. It specifies CASSPALYGYTF.

This clonotype turned up a few times. The chain employs TRBV12-3 or TRBV12-4 and TRBJ2-1; 8 nucleotides align to TRBD2. The CDR3 has 15 residues. V shed 1 base, J shed 3 bases, and the junction held 2 bases outside the gene matches. CDR3 in DNA: TGTGCCAGCAGTTTAGACACTAGCGGCTACAATGAGCAGTTCTTC. Protein: CASSLDTSGYNEQFF.

This clonotype was seen many times. The chain carries TRBV5-1 and TRBJ2-3, with D perhaps TRBD1 or TRBD2 (5 bases each). Trimming took off 4 bases at V and 1 base at J, with 16 bases between the two ends. The CDR3 loop spans 16 amino acids. Per germline, CDR1 SGHRS and CDR2 YFSETQ. CDR3 protein: CASSPGTSLRTDTQYF. CDR3 coding DNA: TGCGCCAGCAGCCCGGGGACCTCCCTCCGCACAGATACGCAGTATTTT.

This clonotype was seen at least ten times. The chain couples TRBV14 to TRBJ2-1; D is possibly TRBD1 (5 bases). The CDR3 sequence is 14 residues long. Trimming cost V 4 bases and J 10 bases, with 17 bases left between them. From germline, CDR1 is SGHDN and CDR2 FVKESK. This CDR3 is CASSPGAALWEQFF. The CDR3 coding sequence is TGTGCCAGCAGCCCTGGGGCAGCCTTATGGGAGCAGTTCTTC.

As regards this clonotype: Given a much more abundant clone one base away, this may be a read error. The chain links TRBV27 to TRBJ1-5; D might be TRBD1 (6 bases). Germline CDR1 and CDR2: MNHEY and SMNVEV (reference sequence). The CDR3 contains 14 residues. CDR3 nucleotides: TGTGCCAGCAGTTTACAGGGGCCCAATCAGCCCCGGCATTTT. Translation: CASSLQGPNQPRHF.

This clonotype came up once. The chain links TRBV7-8 to TRBJ1-3; D is undetermined. Trimming cost V 1 base and J 4 bases, with 14 bases left between them. CDR1 SGHVS and CDR2 FQNEAQ come from the germline V gene. The CDR3 is 16 amino acids. The CDR3 loop is CASSLVAWADGNTIYF. CDR3 bases: TGTGCCAGCAGCTTAGTAGCGTGGGCAGACGGAAACACCATATATTTT.